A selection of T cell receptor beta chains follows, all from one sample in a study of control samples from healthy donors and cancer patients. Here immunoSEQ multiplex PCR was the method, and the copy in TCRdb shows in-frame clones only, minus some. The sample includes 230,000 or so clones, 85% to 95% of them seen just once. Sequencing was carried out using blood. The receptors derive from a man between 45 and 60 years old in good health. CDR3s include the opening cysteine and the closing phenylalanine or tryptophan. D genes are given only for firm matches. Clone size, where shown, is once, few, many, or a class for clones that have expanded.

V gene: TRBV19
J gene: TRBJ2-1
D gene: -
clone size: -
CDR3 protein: CASSRPATEQFF

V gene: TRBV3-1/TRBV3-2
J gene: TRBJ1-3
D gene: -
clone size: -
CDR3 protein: CASSPGVGNTIYF

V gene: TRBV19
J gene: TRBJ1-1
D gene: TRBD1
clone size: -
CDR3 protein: CASSWQGVTEAFF

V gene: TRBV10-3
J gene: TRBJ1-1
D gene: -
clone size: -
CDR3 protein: CAISTLGITEAFF

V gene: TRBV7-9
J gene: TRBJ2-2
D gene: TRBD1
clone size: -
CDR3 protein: CASSPDRGGSTGELFF

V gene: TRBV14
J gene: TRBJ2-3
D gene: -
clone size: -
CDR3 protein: CASSQTQGKDFTQYF

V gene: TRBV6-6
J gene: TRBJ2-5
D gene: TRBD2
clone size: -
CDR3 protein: CASTPPGAGGQETQYF

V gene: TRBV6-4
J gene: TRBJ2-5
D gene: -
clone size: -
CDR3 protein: CASRNWGIWETQYF

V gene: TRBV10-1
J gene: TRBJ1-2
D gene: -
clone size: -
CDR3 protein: CASSEEGQIYGYTF

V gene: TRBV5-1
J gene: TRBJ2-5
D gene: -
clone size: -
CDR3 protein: CASSLALGSGKETQYF

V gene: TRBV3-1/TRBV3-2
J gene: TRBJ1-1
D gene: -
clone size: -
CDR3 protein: CASSRQDTEAFF

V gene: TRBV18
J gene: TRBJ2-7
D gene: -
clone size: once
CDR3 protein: CASSPGQGKNEQYF

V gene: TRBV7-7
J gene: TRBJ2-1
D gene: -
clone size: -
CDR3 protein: CASSLDGTRLLYNEQFF

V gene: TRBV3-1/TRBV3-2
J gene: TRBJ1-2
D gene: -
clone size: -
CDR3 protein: CASSPDPLLPGYTF

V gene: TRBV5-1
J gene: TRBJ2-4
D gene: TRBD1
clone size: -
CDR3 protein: CASSRLDRGLDIQYF

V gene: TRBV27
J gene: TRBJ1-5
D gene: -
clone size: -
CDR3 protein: CASSAGLGLPQHF

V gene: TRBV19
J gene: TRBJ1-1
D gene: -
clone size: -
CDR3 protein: CASSISYLGRGTEAFF

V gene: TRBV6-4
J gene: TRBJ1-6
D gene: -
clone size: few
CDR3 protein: CATSKIPRAGNSPLHF

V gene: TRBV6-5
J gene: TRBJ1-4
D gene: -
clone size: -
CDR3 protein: CASSPGRATNEKLFF

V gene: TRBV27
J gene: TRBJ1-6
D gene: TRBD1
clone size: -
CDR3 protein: CASSPRTGLSPLHF

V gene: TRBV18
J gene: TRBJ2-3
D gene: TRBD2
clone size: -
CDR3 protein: CASSPLSGVSSTDTQYF

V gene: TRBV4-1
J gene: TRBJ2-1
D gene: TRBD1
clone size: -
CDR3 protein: CASSQIRGPYNEQFF

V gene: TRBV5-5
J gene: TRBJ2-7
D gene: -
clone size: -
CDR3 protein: CASSRAGSSSGEQYF

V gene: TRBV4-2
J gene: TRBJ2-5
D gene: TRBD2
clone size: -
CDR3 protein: CASSQDPASGVQETQYF

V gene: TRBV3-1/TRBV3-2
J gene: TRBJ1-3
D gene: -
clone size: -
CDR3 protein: CASSQTYRLGSGNTIYF

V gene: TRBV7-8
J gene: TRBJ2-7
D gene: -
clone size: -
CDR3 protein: CASSLVRYEQYF

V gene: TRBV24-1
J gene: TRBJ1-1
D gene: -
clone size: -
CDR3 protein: CATSGARGTENTEAFF

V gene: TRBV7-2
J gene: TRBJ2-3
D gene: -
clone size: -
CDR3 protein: CASSLAAGEGTDTQYF